A single count supports the clone carrying this T cell receptor (beta chain). The antigen is not known. The data were taken from a study of response to subunit inactivated influenza vaccine. Broader study findings: Authors suggested each seasonal influenza vaccination recruits few new T cells.

With 1 base removed from V and 2 bases from J, the gap between germline ends came to 8 bases. This CDR3 has 14 residues. CDR1 and CDR2 (germline): MGHRA, YSYEKL. One entry per CDR3 protein, called by TCRdb with MiXCR from the RT-PCR reads. The table shows fewer than 750,000 distinct CDR3 sequences, with 14% occurring only once. The material was PBMCs from blood, obtained 11 to 12 days after vaccination. The chain is built from TRBV4-1 and TRBJ2-5, with a weak D call TRBD2 (5 bases). This receptor was taken from a man aged 50 to 59 who received an inactivated influenza vaccine. CDR3 amino acids: CASSQGGLQETQYF. The CDR3 DNA sequence: TGCGCCAGCAGCCAAGGCGGACTTCAAGAGACCCAGTACTTC.